The 29 T cell receptor beta chains presented below share a single source sample, sequenced in a study of patients and donors after allogeneic stem cell transplantation. TCRdb re-derived calls from the RT-PCR reads in MiXCR, one entry per CDR3 protein. This sample has over 5,500 distinct CDR3 sequences, with approximately 11% found just once. The sample taken for sequencing was blood, either unsorted or a sorted T cell fraction (not recorded which). The receptor source for this set is a human donor who was either an allogeneic HSCT recipient or a stem cell or donor lymphocyte infusion donor (not recorded which). It is not recorded whose cells these are; they may come from a transplant donor.

The table lists this clonotype with a few counts. J is TRBJ2-3 and V is TRBV5-1; tentative D call: TRBD1 (6 bases). V gave up 0 bases and J gave up 0 bases, with 11 bases separating them. This CDR3 is 16 amino acids long. Germline lookup yields CDR1 SGHRS and CDR2 YFSETQ. The CDR3 is CASSLETGSSTDTQYF. CDR3 coding DNA: TGCGCCAGCAGCTTGGAGACAGGTTCTAGCACAGATACGCAGTATTTT.

This clonotype came up a few times. The chain has TRBV5-1 and TRBJ1-1; no clear D gene. The germline V gene has CDR1 SGHRS and CDR2 YFSETQ. The CDR3 totals 14 residues. Trimming stripped 0 bases from V and 5 bases from J, with 11 bases between. The chain's CDR3 is CASSLGQVKTEAFF. The CDR3 bases are TGCGCCAGCAGCTTGGGGCAGGTAAAGACTGAAGCTTTCTTT.

This clonotype came up many times. This chain joins TRBV5-1 and TRBJ2-2; TRBD1 might be the D (5 bases). CDR3 length: 15 amino acids. The ends were cut back, 2 bases at V and 8 bases at J, with 16 bases in the middle. CDR1 and CDR2 (germline): SGHRS, YFSETQ. The CDR3 protein is CASSFTELAGGELFF. The CDR3 nucleotides read TGCGCCAGCAGCTTTACGGAACTCGCAGGGGGGGAGCTGTTTTTT. Looking up the rest from reference TRBV5-1 and TRBJ2-2 gives the full variable domain: KAGVTQTPRYLIKTRGQQVTLSCSPISGHRSVSWYQQTPGQGLQFLFEYFSETQRNKGNFPGRFSGRQFSNSRSEMNVSTLELGDSALYLCASSFTELAGGELFFGEGSRLTVL.

In this sample, this clonotype turned up many times. This sequence joins TRBV6-1 and TRBJ1-6; no definite D call. Trimming removed 8 bases at V and 3 bases at J, with 14 bases between. There are 15 residues in the CDR3. Per germline, CDR1 MNHNS and CDR2 SASEGT. CDR3 in amino acids: CASSNRRVYNSPLHF. In nucleotides, the CDR3 is TGTGCCAGCTCAAACCGAAGAGTCTATAATTCACCCCTCCACTTT.

Worth noting for this clonotype: One end of the junction is discordant with germline, which a read error may explain. The chain carries TRBV27 and TRBJ2-1; 7 positions match TRBD1. In germline, CDR1 is MNHEY, CDR2 SMNVEV (reference sequence). The CDR3 loop spans 15 amino acids. The DNA for the CDR3 is TGTGCCAGCAGTCCGAGGACAGGCGCCTACAAAGAGCAGTTCTTC. Translation gives CASSPRTGAYKEQFF.

This clonotype has just a few counts. The V call is TRBV29-1, the J call TRBJ2-7, with a tentative D call TRBD1 (6 bases). The CDR3 sequence is 11 residues long. V lost 6 bases, J lost 4 bases, and 10 bases lay in between. CDR1 is SQVTM, CDR2 ANQGSEA, per germline. The CDR3: CSVGDIYEQYF. CDR3 bases: TGCAGCGTGGGGGACATATACGAGCAGTACTTC.

This chain joins TRBV29-1 and TRBJ2-3; D uncertain. CDR1 is SQVTM, CDR2 ANQGSEA, per germline. The CDR3 runs to 14 residues. Trimming took off 0 bases at V and 2 bases at J, with 9 bases between the two ends. In DNA, the CDR3 is TGCAGCGTTGAAGATTCACTTCTCACAGATACGCAGTATTTT. Translating gives CSVEDSLLTDTQYF.

This clonotype was detected a few times. The chain links TRBV7-2 to TRBJ1-3, with 8 bases that match TRBD1. The germline CDR1 and CDR2 sequences are SGHTA and FQGNSA. The CDR3 loop spans 17 amino acids. The V gene end was trimmed by 0 bases and the J gene end by 0 bases; junction bases not matched to a gene: 4. The CDR3 here is CASSLANRGNSGNTIYF. In DNA form, the CDR3 reads TGTGCCAGCAGCTTAGCTAACAGGGGGAACTCTGGAAACACCATATATTTT.

The sample holds many counts of this clonotype. The chain is built from TRBV12-3 or TRBV12-4 and TRBJ2-1; TRBD2 matches at 10 bases. With 5 bases clipped from V and 5 bases from J, the junction kept 9 bases outside the gene matches. The CDR3 length is 16 residues. CDR3 nucleotide sequence: TGTGCCAGCAGTCTACCTACTAGCGGGATAGACAATGAGCAGTTCTTC. It yields the protein CASSLPTSGIDNEQFF.

The sample holds many counts of this clonotype. The rearrangement joins TRBV7-9 to TRBJ1-3; D gene unclear. Per the germline V gene, CDR1 is SEHNR and CDR2 is FQNEAQ (reference sequence). Deletions cut 3 bases from V and 0 bases from J, with 15 bases between. The CDR3 loop spans 17 amino acids. Here the CDR3 reads CASSLVAPGVSGNTIYF. CDR3 sequence (DNA): TGTGCCAGCAGCTTGGTAGCCCCAGGCGTCTCTGGAAACACCATATATTTT.

In this sample, this clonotype turned up a few times. V usage is TRBV7-9 and J usage is TRBJ2-5; D could derive from TRBD1 or TRBD2 (5 bases each). The CDR3 contains 16 residues. CDR1 and CDR2 (germline): SEHNR, FQNEAQ (reference sequence). V was pared by 1 base and J by 2 bases, with 14 bases between. CDR3 loop: CASSLVTTREQETQYF. CDR3 bases: TGTGCCAGCAGCTTAGTCACAACCAGGGAGCAAGAGACCCAGTACTTC. Full variable domain (remainder filled in from reference TRBV7-9 and TRBJ2-5): DTGVSQNPRHKITKRGQNVTFRCDPISEHNRLYWYRQTLGQGPEFLTYFQNEAQLEKSRLLSDRFSAERPKGSFSTLEIQRTEQGDSAMYLCASSLVTTREQETQYFGPGTRLLVL.

By share, this clonotype counts as medium-sized (0.01 to 0.1%). The chain combines TRBV7-9 with TRBJ1-1; no reliable D call. In germline, CDR1 is SEHNR, CDR2 FQNEAQ (reference sequence). The CDR3 covers 14 residues. The V end was cut by 3 bases, the J end by 0 bases, with 8 bases between. The CDR3 nucleotides are TGTGCCAGCAGCTTGTCCCGGCTGAACACTGAAGCTTTCTTT. This translates into CASSLSRLNTEAFF.

This clonotype was detected ten times or more. The chain is built from TRBV29-1 and TRBJ1-1, with TRBD1 identical over 10 bases. The germline V gene encodes CDR1 SQVTM and CDR2 ANQGSEA. V lost 5 bases to trimming and J lost 6 bases; unmatched junction nucleotides: 15. The CDR3 has 16 residues. The CDR3 DNA is TGCAGCGTTTCCCCGGGACAGGGGCAGGGTTTGGCTGAAGCTTTCTTT. This encodes CSVSPGQGQGLAEAFF. Complete variable domain (other parts from reference TRBV29-1 and TRBJ1-1): SAVISQKPSRDICQRGTSLTIQCQVDSQVTMMFWYRQQPGQSLTLIATANQGSEATYESGFVIDKFPISRPNLTFSTLTVSNMSPEDSSIYLCSVSPGQGQGLAEAFFGQGTRLTVV.

This clonotype appeared many times. The V gene is TRBV6-6, the J gene TRBJ1-3, with TRBD1 as a possible D gene (6 bases). V was clipped by 2 bases and J by 4 bases, with 18 bases between them. The germline CDR1 and CDR2 sequences are MNHNY and SVGAGI (reference sequence). This CDR3 spans 17 amino acids. In nucleotides, the CDR3 is TGTGCCAGCAGTTACGGCAGGGCCGGGGGCCTCGGAAACACCATATATTTT. Its translation: CASSYGRAGGLGNTIYF.

This clonotype was observed many times. The V call is TRBV9, the J call TRBJ2-1, with D unclear. Trimming cost V 0 bases and J 0 bases, with 13 bases left between them. This CDR3 has 17 residues. Germline loops: CDR1 SGDLS, CDR2 YYNGEE. The CDR3 reads CASSVAAAPSSYNEQFF. CDR3 nucleotide sequence: TGTGCCAGCAGCGTAGCGGCTGCCCCGAGCTCCTACAATGAGCAGTTCTTC.

This clonotype was counted ten times or more. J is TRBJ1-2 and V is TRBV7-9; D unclear. Trimming cost V 5 bases and J 8 bases, with 9 bases left between them. Looked up from germline, CDR1 is SEHNR and CDR2 is FQNEAQ (reference sequence). This CDR3 is built from 11 residues. CDR3 nucleotide sequence: TGTGCCAGCAGCGTCTCTAGGGGCTACACCTTC. Protein: CASSVSRGYTF. Full variable domain (outside the CDR3, taken from reference TRBV7-9 and TRBJ1-2): DTGVSQNPRHKITKRGQNVTFRCDPISEHNRLYWYRQTLGQGPEFLTYFQNEAQLEKSRLLSDRFSAERPKGSFSTLEIQRTEQGDSAMYLCASSVSRGYTFGSGTRLTVV.

This clonotype was seen repeatedly, ten times or more. This chain uses TRBV5-1 with TRBJ2-2; a weak D match, TRBD1 (6 bases). The CDR3 has 14 residues. The V and J ends lost 0 bases and 3 bases respectively, with 6 bases between them. Looked up from germline, CDR1 is SGHRS and CDR2 is YFSETQ. Written as DNA, the CDR3 is TGCGCCAGCAGCTTGGAGGGGGACACCGGGGAGCTGTTTTTT. This codes for CASSLEGDTGELFF.

This clonotype was seen only a few times. This chain uses TRBV19 with TRBJ1-4, with 7 positions matching TRBD1. CDR1 is LNHDA, CDR2 SQIVND, per germline (reference sequence). The CDR3 extends over 13 amino acids. V gave up 6 bases and J gave up 11 bases; unmatched junction bases: 9. The CDR3 DNA reads as TGTGCCAGTAGGGCGGGACAGTCGCTGAAACTGTTTTTT. It is translated as CASRAGQSLKLFF.

This clonotype has a handful of counts. Here the CDR3 reads CASSPSGRSGQETQYF. CDR3 bases: TGTGCCAGCAGCCCCAGCGGGAGGTCTGGGCAGGAGACCCAGTACTTC. The rearrangement joins TRBV6-5 to TRBJ2-5; 9 nucleotides line up with TRBD2. V lost 6 bases, J lost 5 bases, and 13 bases stayed unmatched. From germline, CDR1 is MNHEY and CDR2 SVGAGI. The CDR3 is 16 amino acids.

This clonotype was observed many times. The rearrangement joins TRBV6-2 or TRBV6-3 to TRBJ1-2, with D perhaps TRBD1 (5 bases). Germline values: CDR1 MNHEY, CDR2 SVGEGT. Trimming cost V 6 bases and J 3 bases, with 14 bases left between them. This CDR3 region has 14 residues. As DNA, the CDR3 is TGTGCCAGCAGGCCGACGGGGGTCGACTATGGCTACACCTTC. Protein sequence: CASRPTGVDYGYTF.

This clonotype has just a few counts. The rearrangement uses TRBV20-1 and TRBJ1-2, with TRBD1 identical over 8 bases. This CDR3 comprises 13 residues. In germline, CDR1 is DFQATT, CDR2 SNEGSKA (reference sequence). This CDR3 is CSVQPGGVYGYTF. CDR3 nucleotides: TGCAGCGTTCAACCAGGGGGCGTCTATGGCTACACCTTC.

This clonotype was detected ten times or more. The chain combines TRBV11-1 with TRBJ1-6; D is possibly TRBD1 (6 bases). This CDR3 is 13 amino acids long. Germline lookup yields CDR1 SGHAT and CDR2 FQDESV (reference sequence). The V end was cut by 6 bases, the J end by 6 bases, with 9 bases between. CDR3 sequence: CASSGQPNSPLHF. In DNA, the CDR3 is TGTGCCAGCAGTGGACAGCCTAATTCACCCCTCCACTTT.

The gene calls are TRBV12-3 or TRBV12-4 and TRBJ1-1, with TRBD1 matching 7 bases. CDR3 size: 15 residues. J gave up 3 bases and V 3 bases, and 7 bases lay outside the gene matches. CDR3 loop: CASSLTGQGYTEAFF. For the CDR3, the DNA is TGTGCCAGCAGTTTGACAGGGCAGGGGTACACTGAAGCTTTCTTT.

The sample holds a few counts of this clonotype. V usage is TRBV7-6 and J usage is TRBJ2-1; possible D gene TRBD1, 5 bases. The V and J ends lost 5 bases and 4 bases respectively, with 6 bases between them. Looked up from germline, CDR1 is SGHVS and CDR2 is FNYEAQ. This CDR3 is built from 12 residues. CDR3 nucleotides: TGTGCCAGCAGCACAGGTTACAATGAGCAGTTCTTC. It codes for CASSTGYNEQFF.

The chain employs TRBV28 and TRBJ2-2; D may be TRBD2 (5 bases). V lost 6 bases, J lost 1 base, and 12 bases lay in between. Germline values: CDR1 MDHEN, CDR2 SYDVKM. The CDR3 runs 15 residues. This CDR3 reads CASREGGQNTGELFF. The CDR3 bases are TGTGCCAGCAGAGAGGGCGGCCAGAACACCGGGGAGCTGTTTTTT.

This clonotype has a count of ten or more. V usage is TRBV7-9 and J usage is TRBJ1-3; TRBD1 is a possible D gene (5 bases). V dropped 5 bases and J dropped 2 bases, with 19 bases sitting between them. There are 17 residues in the CDR3. Germline lookup yields CDR1 SEHNR and CDR2 FQNEAQ (reference sequence). The DNA of the CDR3 is TGTGCCAGCAGCAAGGATTGTGGGCAGGGTCCTGGAAACACCATATATTTT. It codes for CASSKDCGQGPGNTIYF.

This clonotype came up a few times. The rearrangement links TRBV6-5 to TRBJ2-1; TRBD2 matches 7 bases. The CDR3 has 14 amino acids. Germline trimming cut 5 bases from V and 6 bases from J; bases unmatched to any gene: 7. The V gene's germline CDR1 is MNHEY and CDR2 SVGAGI. The CDR3 protein is CASSPWRESNEQFF. The CDR3 bases are TGTGCCAGCAGTCCTTGGCGGGAGAGCAATGAGCAGTTCTTC.

The rearrangement uses TRBV9 and TRBJ2-7; 8 bases agree with TRBD2. J was trimmed by 6 bases and V by 0 bases; bases with no gene match: 17. Germline V CDR1 and CDR2: SGDLS, YYNGEE. There are 18 residues in the CDR3. This chain's CDR3 is CASSVAAGETSNLREQYF. The CDR3 DNA reads TGTGCCAGCAGCGTAGCAGCGGGGGAAACTAGCAACTTACGCGAGCAGTACTTC.

This clonotype showed up just a few times. The chain joins TRBV6-2 or TRBV6-3 to TRBJ2-7; D gene ambiguous. This CDR3 is built from 13 residues. Germline CDR1 is MNHEY and CDR2 is SVGEGT. Trimming pared 2 bases from V and 4 bases from J, leaving 9 bases between. The CDR3 nucleotides are TGTGCCAGCAGTTACCAGGCCGATTACGAGCAGTACGTC. Translation: CASSYQADYEQYV.